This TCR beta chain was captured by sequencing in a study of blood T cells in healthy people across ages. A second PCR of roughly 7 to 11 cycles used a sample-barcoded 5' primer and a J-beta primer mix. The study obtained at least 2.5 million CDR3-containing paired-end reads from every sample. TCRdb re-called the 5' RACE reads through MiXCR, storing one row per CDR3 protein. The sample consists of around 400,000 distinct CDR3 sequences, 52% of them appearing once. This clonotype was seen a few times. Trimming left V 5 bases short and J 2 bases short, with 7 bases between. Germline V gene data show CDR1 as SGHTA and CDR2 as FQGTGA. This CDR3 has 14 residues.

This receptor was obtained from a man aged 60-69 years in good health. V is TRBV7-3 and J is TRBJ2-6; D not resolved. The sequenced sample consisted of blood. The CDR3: CASSHSPGANVLTF. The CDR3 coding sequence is TGTGCCAGCAGCCATTCACCTGGGGCCAACGTCCTGACTTTC.